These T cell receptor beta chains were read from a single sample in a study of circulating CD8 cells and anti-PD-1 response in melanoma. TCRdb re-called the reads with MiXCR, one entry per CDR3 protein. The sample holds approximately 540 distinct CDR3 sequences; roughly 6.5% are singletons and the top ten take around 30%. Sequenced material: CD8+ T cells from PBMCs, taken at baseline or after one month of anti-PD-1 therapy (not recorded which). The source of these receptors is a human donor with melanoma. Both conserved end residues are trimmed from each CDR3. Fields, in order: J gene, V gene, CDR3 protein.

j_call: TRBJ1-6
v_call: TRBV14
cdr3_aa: ASSQESGNSYNSPLH

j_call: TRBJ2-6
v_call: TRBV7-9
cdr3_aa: ASSSNRDRSSLAYVLT

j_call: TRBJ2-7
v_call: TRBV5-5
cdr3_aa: ASSSLLQGASYEQY

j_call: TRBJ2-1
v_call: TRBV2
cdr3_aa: ASSQDSLTYYNEQF

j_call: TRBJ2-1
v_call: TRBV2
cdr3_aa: ASRADRGPNEQF

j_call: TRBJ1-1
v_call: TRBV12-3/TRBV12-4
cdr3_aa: ASTLGGDYAEAF

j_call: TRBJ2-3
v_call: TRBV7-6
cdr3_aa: ASSKPTGTITDTQY

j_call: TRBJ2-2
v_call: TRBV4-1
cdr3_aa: ASSQEGRATGELF

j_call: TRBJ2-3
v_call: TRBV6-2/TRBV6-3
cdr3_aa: ASSYSPGDYQLTDTQY

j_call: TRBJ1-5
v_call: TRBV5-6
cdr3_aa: ASNSINQPQH

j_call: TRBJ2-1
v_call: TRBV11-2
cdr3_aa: ASSLVRGLGDEQF

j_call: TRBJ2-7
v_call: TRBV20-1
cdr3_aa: SARNTGLSYEQY

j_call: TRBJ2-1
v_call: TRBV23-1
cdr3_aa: ASSQSLKGPTYNEQF

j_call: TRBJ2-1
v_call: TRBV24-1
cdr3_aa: ATSDTRPPNNEQF

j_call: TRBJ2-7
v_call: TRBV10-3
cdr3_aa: AIQSFGEQRYEQY

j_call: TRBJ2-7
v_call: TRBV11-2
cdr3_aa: ASTTGGTGKAVSGEQY

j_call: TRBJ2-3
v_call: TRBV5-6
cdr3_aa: ASSLVADRDTDTQY

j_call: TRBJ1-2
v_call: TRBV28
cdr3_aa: ASSFQNSNYGYT

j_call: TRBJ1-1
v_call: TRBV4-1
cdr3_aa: ASSQGIGAPLNTEAF

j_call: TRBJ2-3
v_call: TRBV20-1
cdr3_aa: SAREGGQTQY

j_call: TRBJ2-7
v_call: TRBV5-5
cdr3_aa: ASSLGAVVSYEQY

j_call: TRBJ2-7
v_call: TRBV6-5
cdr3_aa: ASSLDGRGLDYEQY

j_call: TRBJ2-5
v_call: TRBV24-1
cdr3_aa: ATSDRGLAETQY

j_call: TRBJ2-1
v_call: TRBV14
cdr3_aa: ASSQAPGVGSSYNEQF

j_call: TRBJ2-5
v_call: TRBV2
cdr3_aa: ASSARGPEAQY

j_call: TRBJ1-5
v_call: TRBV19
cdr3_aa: ASSIGVSTNQPQH

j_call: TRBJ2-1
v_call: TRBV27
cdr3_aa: ASSPIAGAYNEQF

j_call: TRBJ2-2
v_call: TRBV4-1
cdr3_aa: ASSQGGATGSHPVGLF

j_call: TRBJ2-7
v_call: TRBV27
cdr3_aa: ASKGEYYEQY

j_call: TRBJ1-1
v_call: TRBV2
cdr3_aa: ASSEERAEAF

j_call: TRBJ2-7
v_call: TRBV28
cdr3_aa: ASSLSHYEQY

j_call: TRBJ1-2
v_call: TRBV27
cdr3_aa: ASRQGSYGYT

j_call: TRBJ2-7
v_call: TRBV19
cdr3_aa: ASEATGGIYEQY

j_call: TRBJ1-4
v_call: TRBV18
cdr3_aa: ASSPRTGDPYKLF

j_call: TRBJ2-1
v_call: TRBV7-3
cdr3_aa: ASSWGGGANEQF

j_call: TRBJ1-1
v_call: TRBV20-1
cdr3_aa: SARDVNTLRYTEAF

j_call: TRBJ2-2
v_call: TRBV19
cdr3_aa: ASSPGSWAGLF

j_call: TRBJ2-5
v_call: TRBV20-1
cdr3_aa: SARDRVGIDQWRQETQY

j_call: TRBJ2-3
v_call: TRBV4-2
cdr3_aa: ASRPTEGSTDTQY

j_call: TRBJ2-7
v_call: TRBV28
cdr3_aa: ASSRTSGGVEQY